This T cell receptor (beta chain) was captured by sequencing in a study of Tregs in tolerant kidney transplant recipients. The repertoire was sequenced with immunoSEQ multiplex PCR; TCRdb's copy has only in-frame clones and lacks some. The data contain 240,000 or so clones, about 80% of them singletons. The CDR3 is 15 residues long. Per the germline V gene, CDR1 is SGHRS and CDR2 is YFSETQ. V gave up 4 bases and J gave up 0 bases, with 14 bases separating them. The study, taken as a whole, reports: Biological reproducibility was not directly addressed in this study. The small number of patients limits these findings pending further validation. Expanding Tregs on activated donor B cells appeared to best identify donor-specific TCRbeta clones.

CD4+CD25+CD127- Tregs, CD4+CD25- non-Tregs, CD4 and CD8 cells were sorted. Worth noting for this clone: The antigen is not known.

The specimen was CD4+ T cells from blood. The chain has TRBV5-1 and TRBJ2-7; TRBD1 might be the D (5 bases). The TCR originated in a human donor in good health. CDR3 region: CASSQGIGSSYEQYF. In DNA, the CDR3 is TGCGCCAGCAGCCAGGGCATCGGTAGCTCCTACGAGCAGTACTTC.